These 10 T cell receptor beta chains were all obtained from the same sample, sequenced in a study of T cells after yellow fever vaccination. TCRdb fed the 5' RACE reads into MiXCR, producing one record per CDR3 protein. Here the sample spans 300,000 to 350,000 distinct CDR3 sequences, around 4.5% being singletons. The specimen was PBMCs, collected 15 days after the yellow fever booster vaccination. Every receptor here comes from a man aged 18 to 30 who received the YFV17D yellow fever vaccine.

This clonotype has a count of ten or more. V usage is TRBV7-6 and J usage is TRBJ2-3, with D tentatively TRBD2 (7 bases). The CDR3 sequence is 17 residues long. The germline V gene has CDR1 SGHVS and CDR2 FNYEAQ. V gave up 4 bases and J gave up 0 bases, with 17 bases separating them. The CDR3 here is CASSSRGGGKSTDTQYF. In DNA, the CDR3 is TGTGCCAGCAGCTCAAGGGGGGGCGGAAAGAGCACAGATACGCAGTATTTT.

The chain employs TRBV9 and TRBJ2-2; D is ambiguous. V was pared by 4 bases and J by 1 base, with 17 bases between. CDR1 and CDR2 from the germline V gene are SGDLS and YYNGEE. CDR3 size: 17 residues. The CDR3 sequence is CASSPRAPIKNTGELFF. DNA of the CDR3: TGTGCCAGCAGCCCTCGCGCCCCCATTAAGAACACCGGGGAGCTGTTTTTT.

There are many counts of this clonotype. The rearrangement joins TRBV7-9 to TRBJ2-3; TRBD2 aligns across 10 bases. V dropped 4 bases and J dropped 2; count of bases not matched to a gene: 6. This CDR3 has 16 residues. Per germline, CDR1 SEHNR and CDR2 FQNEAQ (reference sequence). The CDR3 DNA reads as TGTGCCAGCAGCTCGGGCACTAGCGGGGTCACAGATACGCAGTATTTT. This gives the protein CASSSGTSGVTDTQYF.

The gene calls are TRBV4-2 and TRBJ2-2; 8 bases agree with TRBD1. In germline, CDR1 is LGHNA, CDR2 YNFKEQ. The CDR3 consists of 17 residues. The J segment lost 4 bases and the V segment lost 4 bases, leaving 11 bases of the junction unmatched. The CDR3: CASSRSPGQEGTGELFF. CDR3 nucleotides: TGTGCCAGCAGCCGTTCTCCGGGACAGGAGGGCACCGGGGAGCTGTTTTTT.

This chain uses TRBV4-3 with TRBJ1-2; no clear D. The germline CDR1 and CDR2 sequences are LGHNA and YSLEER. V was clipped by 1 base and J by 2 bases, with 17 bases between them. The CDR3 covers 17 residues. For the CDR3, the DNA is TGCGCCAGCAGCCAAGGACGTTGGGAGGGAAGGAACTATGGCTACACCTTC. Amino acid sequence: CASSQGRWEGRNYGYTF.

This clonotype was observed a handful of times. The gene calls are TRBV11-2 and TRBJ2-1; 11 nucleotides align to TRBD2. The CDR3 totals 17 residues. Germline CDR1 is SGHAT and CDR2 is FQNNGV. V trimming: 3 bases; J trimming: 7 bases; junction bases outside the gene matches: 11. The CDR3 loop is CASSFPSGGRLGNEQFF. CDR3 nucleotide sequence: TGTGCCAGCAGCTTTCCTAGCGGGGGGCGACTGGGGAATGAGCAGTTCTTC.

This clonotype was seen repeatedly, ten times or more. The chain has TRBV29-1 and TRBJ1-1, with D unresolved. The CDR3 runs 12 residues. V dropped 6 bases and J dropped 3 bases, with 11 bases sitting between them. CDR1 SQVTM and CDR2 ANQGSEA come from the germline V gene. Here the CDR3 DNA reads TGCAGCGTACTTTACGCGGACACTGAAGCTTTCTTT. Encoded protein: CSVLYADTEAFF.

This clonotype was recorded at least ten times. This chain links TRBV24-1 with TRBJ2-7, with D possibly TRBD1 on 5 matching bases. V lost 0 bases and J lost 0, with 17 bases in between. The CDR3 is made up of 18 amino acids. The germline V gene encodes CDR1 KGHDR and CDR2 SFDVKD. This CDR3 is CATSDLERQTESSYEQYV. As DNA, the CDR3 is TGTGCCACCAGTGATTTGGAGAGACAGACTGAAAGCTCCTACGAGCAGTACGTC.

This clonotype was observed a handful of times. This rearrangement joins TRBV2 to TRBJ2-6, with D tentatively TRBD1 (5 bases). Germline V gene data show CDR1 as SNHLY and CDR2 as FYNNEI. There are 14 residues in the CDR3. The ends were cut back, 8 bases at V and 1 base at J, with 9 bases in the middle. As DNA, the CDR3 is TGTGCCAGCTTGGCAGGGTCTGGGGCCAACGTCCTGACTTTC. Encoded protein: CASLAGSGANVLTF.

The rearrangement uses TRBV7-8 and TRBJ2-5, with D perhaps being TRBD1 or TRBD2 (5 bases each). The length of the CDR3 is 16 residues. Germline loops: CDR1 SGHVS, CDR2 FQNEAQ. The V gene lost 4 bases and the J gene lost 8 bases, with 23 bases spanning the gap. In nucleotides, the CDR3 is TGTGCCAGCAGCTACCCCGAGAGGGGACCTCTAGGTACCCAGTACTTC. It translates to CASSYPERGPLGTQYF.